This TCR beta chain derives from a study of blood T cells in healthy people across ages. General study points: Both higher diversity and more naive CD4+ cells marked long-lived donors when set against aged donors. Without sorted subsets, naive and antigen-experienced compartments could not be conclusively compared.

The CDR3 length is 15 residues. V lost 5 bases and J 1 base, leaving 12 bases between the germline ends. The authors ran a second PCR of 7 to 11 cycles using a sample-barcoded 5' primer and a J-beta primer mix. TCRdb called the 5' RACE reads again in MiXCR, with one record for every CDR3 protein. The sample has about 1.1 million distinct CDR3 sequences; 35% to 40% are singletons. This clonotype was counted a few times. The antigen is undetermined. The TCR was taken from a man younger than 35 in good health. V usage is TRBV12-3 or TRBV12-4 and J usage is TRBJ2-1; possible D gene TRBD2, 5 bases. Sequencing was carried out using blood. CDR3 nucleotides: TGTGCCAGCAGTAAACGGGGAGCATCCTACAATGAGCAGTTCTTC. It encodes CASSKRGASYNEQFF.